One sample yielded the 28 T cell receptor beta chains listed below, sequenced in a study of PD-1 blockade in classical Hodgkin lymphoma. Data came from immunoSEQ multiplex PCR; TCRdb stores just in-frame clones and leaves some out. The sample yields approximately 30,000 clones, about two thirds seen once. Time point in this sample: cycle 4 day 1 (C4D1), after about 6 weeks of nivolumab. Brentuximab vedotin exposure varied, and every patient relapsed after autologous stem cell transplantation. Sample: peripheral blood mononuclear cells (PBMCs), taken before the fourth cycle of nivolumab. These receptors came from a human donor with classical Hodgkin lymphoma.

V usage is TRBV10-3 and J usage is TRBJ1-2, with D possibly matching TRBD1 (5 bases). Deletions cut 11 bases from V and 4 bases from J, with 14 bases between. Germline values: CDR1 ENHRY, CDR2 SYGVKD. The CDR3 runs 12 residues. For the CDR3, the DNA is TGTGCCTACTACGGGGCAGGCTATGGCTACACCTTC. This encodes CAYYGAGYGYTF.

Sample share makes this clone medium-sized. CDR3 DNA sequence: TGTGCCAGCAGTACAACGGGGGATGAGCAGTTCTTC. This translates into CASSTTGDEQFF. J is TRBJ2-1 and V is TRBV6-6; tentative D call: TRBD2 (6 bases). CDR1 and CDR2 from the germline V gene are MNHNY and SVGAGI (reference sequence). CDR3 length: 12 residues. V lost 5 bases and J 8 bases, leaving 10 bases between the germline ends.

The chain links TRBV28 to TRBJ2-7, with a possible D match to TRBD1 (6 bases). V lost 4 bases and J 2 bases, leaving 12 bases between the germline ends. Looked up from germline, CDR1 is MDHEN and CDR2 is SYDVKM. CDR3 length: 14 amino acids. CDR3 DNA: TGTGCCAGCAGTTCCGGGGACACCCCCTACGAGCAGTACTTC. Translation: CASSSGDTPYEQYF.

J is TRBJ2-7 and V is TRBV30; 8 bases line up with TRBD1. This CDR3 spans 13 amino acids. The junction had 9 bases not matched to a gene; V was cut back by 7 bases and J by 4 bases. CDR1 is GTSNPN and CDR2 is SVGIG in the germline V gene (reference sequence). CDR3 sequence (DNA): TGTGCCTCATCAGGGGGCGCCGGGTACGAGCAGTACTTC. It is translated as CASSGGAGYEQYF.

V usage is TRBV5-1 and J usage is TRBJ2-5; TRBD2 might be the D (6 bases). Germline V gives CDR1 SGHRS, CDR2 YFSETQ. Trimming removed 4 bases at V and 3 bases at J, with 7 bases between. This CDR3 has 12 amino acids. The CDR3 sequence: CASSAGKETQYF. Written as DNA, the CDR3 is TGCGCCAGCAGCGCGGGAAAAGAGACCCAGTACTTC.

CDR3 in amino acids: CASSPIPRTDTQYF. The CDR3, as DNA: TGTGCCAGCAGCCCAATACCCCGCACAGATACGCAGTATTTT. The V call is TRBV7-8, the J call TRBJ2-3; no definite D call. This CDR3 region has 14 residues. V lost 5 bases, J lost 1 base, and 10 bases lay in between. In germline, CDR1 is SGHVS, CDR2 FQNEAQ.

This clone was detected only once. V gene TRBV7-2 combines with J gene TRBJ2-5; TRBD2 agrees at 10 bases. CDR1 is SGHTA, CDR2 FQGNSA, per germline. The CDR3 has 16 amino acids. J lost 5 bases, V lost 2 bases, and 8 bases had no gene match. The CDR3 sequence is CASSLSSGRFGETQYF. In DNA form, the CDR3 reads TGTGCCAGCAGCTTAAGTAGCGGGAGGTTCGGGGAGACCCAGTACTTC.

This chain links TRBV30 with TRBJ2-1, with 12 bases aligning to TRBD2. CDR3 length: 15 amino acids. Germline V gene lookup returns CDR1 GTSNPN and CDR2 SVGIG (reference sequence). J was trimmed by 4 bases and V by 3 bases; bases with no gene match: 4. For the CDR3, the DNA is TGTGCCTGGAGACTAGCGGGGGGAAATTACAATGAGCAGTTCTTC. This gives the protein CAWRLAGGNYNEQFF.

Here the CDR3 DNA reads TGTGCCAGCAGTTTATACGTGGATTCCGATGGCTACACCTTC. It encodes CASSLYVDSDGYTF. The V gene is TRBV28, the J gene TRBJ1-2; D not resolved. Trimming cost V 1 base and J 6 bases, with 12 bases left between them. The CDR3 contains 14 residues. Germline values: CDR1 MDHEN, CDR2 SYDVKM.

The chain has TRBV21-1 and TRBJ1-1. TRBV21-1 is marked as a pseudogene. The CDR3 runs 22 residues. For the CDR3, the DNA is TGTGCCAGCAGCAAAGAAGGGTCGACGACCCCCGCGGAGAAACCCCCAGAGACTGAAGCTTTCTTT. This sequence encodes CASSKEGSTTPAEKPPETEAFF.

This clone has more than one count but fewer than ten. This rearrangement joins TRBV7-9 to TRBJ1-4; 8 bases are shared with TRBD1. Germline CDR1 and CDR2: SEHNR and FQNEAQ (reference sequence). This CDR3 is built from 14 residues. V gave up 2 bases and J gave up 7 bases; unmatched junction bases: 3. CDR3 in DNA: TGTGCCAGCAGCTTAACCGGGACAGGTGAAAAACTGTTTTTT. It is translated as CASSLTGTGEKLFF.

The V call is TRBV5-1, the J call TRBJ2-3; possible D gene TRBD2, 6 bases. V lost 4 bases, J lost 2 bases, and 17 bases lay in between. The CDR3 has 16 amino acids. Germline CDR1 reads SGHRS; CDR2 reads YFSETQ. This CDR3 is CASSHRLGVVTDTQYF. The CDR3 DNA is TGCGCCAGCAGCCACAGACTAGGGGTGGTCACAGATACGCAGTATTTT.

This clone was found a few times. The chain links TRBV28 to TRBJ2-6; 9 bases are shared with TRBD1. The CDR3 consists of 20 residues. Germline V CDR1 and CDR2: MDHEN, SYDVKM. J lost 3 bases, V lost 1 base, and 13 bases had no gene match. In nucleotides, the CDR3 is TGTGCCAGCAGTTTATATAGTATCGGACAGGGGCAAATTGGGGCCAACGTCCTGACTTTC. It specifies CASSLYSIGQGQIGANVLTF.

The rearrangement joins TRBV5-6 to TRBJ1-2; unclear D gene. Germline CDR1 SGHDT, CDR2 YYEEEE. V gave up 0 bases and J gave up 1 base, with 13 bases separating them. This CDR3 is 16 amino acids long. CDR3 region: CASSLEGRSVNYGYTF. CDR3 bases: TGTGCCAGCAGCTTGGAAGGGAGGAGTGTTAACTATGGCTACACCTTC.

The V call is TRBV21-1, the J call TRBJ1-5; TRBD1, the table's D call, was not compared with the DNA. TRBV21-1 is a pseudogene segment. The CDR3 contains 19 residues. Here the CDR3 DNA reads TGTGCCAGCAGCAAAGCCCGGGACAGGGGGCTGGGAAGCAATCAGCCCCAGCATTTT. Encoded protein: CASSKARDRGLGSNQPQHF.

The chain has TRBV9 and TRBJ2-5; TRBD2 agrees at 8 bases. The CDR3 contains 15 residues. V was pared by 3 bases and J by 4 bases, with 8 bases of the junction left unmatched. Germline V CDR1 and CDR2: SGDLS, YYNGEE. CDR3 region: CASSAGAGEPETQYF. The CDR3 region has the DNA TGTGCCAGCAGCGCAGGAGCGGGAGAGCCAGAGACCCAGTACTTC.

CDR3 loop: CAWSEGGINQPQHF. Here the CDR3 DNA reads TGTGCCTGGAGTGAGGGGGGTATTAATCAGCCCCAGCATTTT. V and J are TRBV30 and TRBJ1-5; TRBD1 might be the D (6 bases). The CDR3 consists of 14 residues. V was trimmed by 1 base and J by 4 bases, leaving 11 bases between them. Per germline, CDR1 GTSNPN and CDR2 SVGIG (reference sequence).

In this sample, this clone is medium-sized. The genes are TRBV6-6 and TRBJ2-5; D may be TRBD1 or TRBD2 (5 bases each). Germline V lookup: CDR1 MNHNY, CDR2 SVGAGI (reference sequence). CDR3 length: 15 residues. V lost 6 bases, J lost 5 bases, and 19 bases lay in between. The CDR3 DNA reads TGTGCCAGCAGGGACCGGGACGGCCTTTTGGAGACCCAGTACTTC. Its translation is CASRDRDGLLETQYF.

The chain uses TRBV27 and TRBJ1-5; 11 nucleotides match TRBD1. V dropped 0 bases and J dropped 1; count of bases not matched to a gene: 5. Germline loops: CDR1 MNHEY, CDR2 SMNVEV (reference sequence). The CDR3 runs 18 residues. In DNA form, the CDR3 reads TGTGCCAGCAGTTTATCGGGGGACAGGGGGTTCAGCAATCAGCCCCAGCATTTT. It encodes CASSLSGDRGFSNQPQHF.

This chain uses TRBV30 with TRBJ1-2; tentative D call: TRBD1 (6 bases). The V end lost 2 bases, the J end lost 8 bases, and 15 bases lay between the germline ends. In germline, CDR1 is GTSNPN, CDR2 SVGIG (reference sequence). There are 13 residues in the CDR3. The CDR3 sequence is CAWSIAPGDGYTF. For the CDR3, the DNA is TGTGCCTGGAGTATCGCGCCAGGGGACGGCTACACCTTC.

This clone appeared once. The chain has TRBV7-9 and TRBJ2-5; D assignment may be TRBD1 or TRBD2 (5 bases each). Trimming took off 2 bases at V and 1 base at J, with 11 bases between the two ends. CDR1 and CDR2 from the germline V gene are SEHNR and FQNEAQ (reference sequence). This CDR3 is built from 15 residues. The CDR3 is CASSLFSGTQETQYF. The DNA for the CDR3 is TGTGCCAGCAGCTTATTCTCCGGGACCCAAGAGACCCAGTACTTC.

Here the CDR3 DNA reads TGTGCCAGCAGTGATAGTAGTCGGATTACGGGTGAGCAGTTCTTC. This sequence encodes CASSDSSRITGEQFF. The J gene is TRBJ2-1, the V gene TRBV6-4; unclear D gene. The V gene's germline CDR1 is MRHNA and CDR2 SNTAGT. This CDR3 is 15 amino acids long. The V end lost 3 bases, the J end lost 9 bases, and 18 bases lay between the germline ends.

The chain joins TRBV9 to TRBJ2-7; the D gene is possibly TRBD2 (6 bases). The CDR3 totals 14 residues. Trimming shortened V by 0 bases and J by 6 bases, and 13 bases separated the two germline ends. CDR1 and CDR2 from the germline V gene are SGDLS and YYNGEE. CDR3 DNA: TGTGCCAGCAGCGTAGCCCCCCTGGGGGGCGAGCAGTACTTC. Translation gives CASSVAPLGGEQYF.

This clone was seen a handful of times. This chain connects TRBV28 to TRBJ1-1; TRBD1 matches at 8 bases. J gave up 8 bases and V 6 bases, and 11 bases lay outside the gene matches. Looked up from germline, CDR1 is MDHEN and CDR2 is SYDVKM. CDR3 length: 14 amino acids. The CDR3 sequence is CASSRRHQGAEAFF. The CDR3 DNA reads TGTGCCAGCAGCCGCCGTCATCAGGGGGCAGAAGCTTTCTTT.

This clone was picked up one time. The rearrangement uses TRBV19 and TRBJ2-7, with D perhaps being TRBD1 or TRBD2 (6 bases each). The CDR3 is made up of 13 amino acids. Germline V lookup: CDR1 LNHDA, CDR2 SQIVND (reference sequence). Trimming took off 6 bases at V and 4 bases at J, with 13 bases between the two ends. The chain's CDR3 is CASSPGGGYEQYF. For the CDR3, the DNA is TGTGCCAGTAGCCCCGGAGGGGGATACGAGCAGTACTTC.

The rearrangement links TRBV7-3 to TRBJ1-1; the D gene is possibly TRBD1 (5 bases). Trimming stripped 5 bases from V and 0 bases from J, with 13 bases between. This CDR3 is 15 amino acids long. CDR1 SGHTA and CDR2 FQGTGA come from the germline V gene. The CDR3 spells CASSIPGRLNTEAFF. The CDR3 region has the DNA TGTGCCAGCAGCATTCCGGGACGGCTGAACACTGAAGCTTTCTTT.

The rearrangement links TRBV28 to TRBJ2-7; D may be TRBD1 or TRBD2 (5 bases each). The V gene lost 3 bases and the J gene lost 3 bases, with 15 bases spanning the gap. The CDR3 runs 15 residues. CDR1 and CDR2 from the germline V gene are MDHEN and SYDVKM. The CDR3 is CASSLRAGRNYEQYF. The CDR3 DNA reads TGTGCCAGCAGTTTGCGGGCAGGGCGAAACTACGAGCAGTACTTC. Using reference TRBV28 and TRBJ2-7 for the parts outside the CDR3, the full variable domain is DVKVTQSSRYLVKRTGEKVFLECVQDMDHENMFWYRQDPGLGLRLIYFSYDVKMKEKGDIPEGYSVSREKKERFSLILESASTNQTSMYLCASSLRAGRNYEQYFGPGTRLTVT.

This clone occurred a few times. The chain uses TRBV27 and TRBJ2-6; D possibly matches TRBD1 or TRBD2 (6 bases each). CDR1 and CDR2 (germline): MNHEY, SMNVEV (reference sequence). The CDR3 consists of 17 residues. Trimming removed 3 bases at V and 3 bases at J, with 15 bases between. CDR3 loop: CASSFLSGAGGANVLTF. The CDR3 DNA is TGTGCCAGCAGTTTTTTATCGGGGGCAGGTGGGGCCAACGTCCTGACTTTC.